This TCR beta chain is from a study of Graves' ophthalmopathy and Graves' hyperthyroidism. About the research overall: Peripheral blood was obtained at first diagnosis, ahead of any treatment. General study points: With around 88% sensitivity and 70% to 82% specificity, a 13-signature model separated ophthalmopathy from stable hyperthyroidism.

This clonotype was recorded at least ten times. Its antigen is still unknown. The sequenced template was RNA, covering the TCR beta CDR3 region. RT-PCR was first run with HTBI primers, then multiplex PCR in a second round. TCRdb re-called the multiplex PCR reads with MiXCR, one entry per CDR3 protein. The repertoire holds approximately 460,000 distinct CDR3 sequences, with under 15% as singletons. CDR3 length: 18 amino acids. V shed 6 bases and J 4 bases; nucleotides not matched to a gene: 19. The germline gives CDR1 SNHLY, CDR2 FYNNEI. J is TRBJ1-2 and V is TRBV2; 8 bases align to TRBD1. Material for sequencing was blood. The origin of this receptor is a woman in her twenties or thirties with Graves' ophthalmopathy. For the CDR3, the DNA is TGTGCCAGCAGCGACCTGAGGATGGGACAGGTCCTCATCTATGGCTACACCTTC. This codes for CASSDLRMGQVLIYGYTF.